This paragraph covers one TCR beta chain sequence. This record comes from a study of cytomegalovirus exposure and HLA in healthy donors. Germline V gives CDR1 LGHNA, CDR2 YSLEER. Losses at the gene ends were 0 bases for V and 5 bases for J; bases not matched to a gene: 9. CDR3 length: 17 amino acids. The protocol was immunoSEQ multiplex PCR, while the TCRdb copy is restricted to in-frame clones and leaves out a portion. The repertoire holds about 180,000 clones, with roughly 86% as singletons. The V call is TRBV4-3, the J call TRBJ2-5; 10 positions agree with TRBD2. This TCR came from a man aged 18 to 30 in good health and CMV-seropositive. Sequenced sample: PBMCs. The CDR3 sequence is CASSQEGAAGGRETQYF. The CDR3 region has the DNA TGCGCCAGCAGCCAAGAAGGGGCAGCGGGGGGGCGGGAGACCCAGTACTTC.